This T cell receptor (beta chain) appears in the sequencing data of a study of T cell responses to AZD1222 COVID-19 vaccine. General study points: The donor cohort was predominantly white British with a female majority, and clonal diversity may have been underestimated.

This clone occurred a few times. Its antigen is undetermined. V lost 5 bases and J 4 bases, leaving 8 bases between the germline ends. The CDR3 covers 12 residues. Assay used: immunoSEQ multiplex PCR; TCRdb lists only in-frame clones, some missing. The sample contains some 84,000 clones, roughly 85% of which appear only once. The sample was peripheral blood, taken 28 days after the second AZD1222 dose. This sequence joins TRBV12-3 or TRBV12-4 and TRBJ1-1, with unresolved D. This clonotype was sampled from an adult who received the AZD1222 COVID-19 vaccine. The CDR3 sequence: CASSERGTEAFF. As DNA, the CDR3 is TGTGCCAGCAGTGAGCGCGGCACTGAAGCTTTCTTT.